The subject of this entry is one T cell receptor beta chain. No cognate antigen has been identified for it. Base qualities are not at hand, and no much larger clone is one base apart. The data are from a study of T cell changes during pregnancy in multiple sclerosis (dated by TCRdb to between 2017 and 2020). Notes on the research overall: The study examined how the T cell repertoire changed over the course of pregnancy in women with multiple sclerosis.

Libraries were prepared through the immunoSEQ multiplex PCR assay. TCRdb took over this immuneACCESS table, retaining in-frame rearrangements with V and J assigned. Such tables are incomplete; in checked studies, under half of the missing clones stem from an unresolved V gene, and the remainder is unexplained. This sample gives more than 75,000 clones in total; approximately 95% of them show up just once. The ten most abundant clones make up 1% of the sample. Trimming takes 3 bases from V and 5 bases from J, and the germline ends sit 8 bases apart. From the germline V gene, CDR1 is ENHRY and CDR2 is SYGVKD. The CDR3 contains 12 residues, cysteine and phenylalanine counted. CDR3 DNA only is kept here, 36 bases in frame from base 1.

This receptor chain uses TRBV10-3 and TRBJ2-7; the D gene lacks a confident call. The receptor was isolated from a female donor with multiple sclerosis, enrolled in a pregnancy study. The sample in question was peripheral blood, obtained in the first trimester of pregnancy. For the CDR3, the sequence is CAISDVSDEQYF. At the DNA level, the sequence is TGTGCCATCAGTGATGTGAGCGACGAGCAGTACTTC.